This T cell receptor (beta chain) originates from a study of graft-versus-host responses after intestinal transplantation. Study as a whole: As for transplant type, recipients had multivisceral, liver-intestinal, or isolated intestinal grafts.

V was shortened by 10 bases and J by 0 bases, with 18 bases between the two germline ends. The germline gives CDR1 LNHDA, CDR2 SQIVND (reference sequence). This CDR3 contains 15 residues. As to this clone: Its specificity is unknown.

TCRdb's table, derived via immunoSEQ multiplex PCR, lists solely in-frame clones and lacks some. The sample contains about 89,000 clones, 94% of which appear only once. Study-level points and caveats: Peak levels of circulating GvH clones tracked with early post-transplant HvG declines.

Material: unstimulated CD4+ T cells sorted from spleen or lymph node cells, obtained before transplant. This clonotype was sampled from a human donor who was the organ donor for an intestinal transplant. The rearrangement links TRBV19 to TRBJ1-1; D gene uncertain. CDR3 bases: TGTGCCACCAAGAAAAAAGGGAGTTTGAACACTGAAGCTTTCTTT. It specifies CATKKKGSLNTEAFF.